These 21 T cell receptor beta chains originate from one sample sequenced in a study of T cell clones after liver transplantation. Measured with immunoSEQ multiplex PCR; TCRdb has only the in-frame clones, and not every one. The repertoire holds some 33,000 clones, with around 95% as singletons. The material sequenced was CD8+ T cells from blood, taken 12 months after liver transplant. Receptor source: a human patient who received a liver transplant. Some T cells may arise from the graft donor.

The gene calls are TRBV7-3 and TRBJ1-2; D is undetermined. Trimming removed 2 bases at V and 5 bases at J, with 15 bases between. This CDR3 comprises 15 residues. Germline V CDR1 and CDR2: SGHTA, FQGTGA. CDR3 region: CASSLENSPRYGYTF. CDR3 DNA sequence: TGTGCCAGCAGCTTAGAAAACAGTCCGAGATATGGCTACACCTTC.

The genes are TRBV5-1 and TRBJ1-2, with 8 positions matching TRBD1. V trimming: 6 bases; J trimming: 2 bases; junction bases outside the gene matches: 9. The CDR3 has 15 residues. Germline CDR1 reads SGHRS; CDR2 reads YFSETQ. The CDR3 protein is CASNAGRGLNYGYTF. As DNA, the CDR3 is TGCGCCAGCAATGCAGGCAGGGGGCTGAACTATGGCTACACCTTC. The variable domain in full, completed from reference TRBV5-1 and TRBJ1-2, reads KAGVTQTPRYLIKTRGQQVTLSCSPISGHRSVSWYQQTPGQGLQFLFEYFSETQRNKGNFPGRFSGRQFSNSRSEMNVSTLELGDSALYLCASNAGRGLNYGYTFGSGTRLTVV.

The rearrangement uses TRBV5-1 and TRBJ1-1, with 7 bases identical to TRBD1. Losses at the gene ends were 0 bases for V and 0 bases for J; bases not matched to a gene: 5. The CDR3 runs 16 residues. The germline CDR1 and CDR2 sequences are SGHRS and YFSETQ. DNA of the CDR3: TGCGCCAGCAGCTTGGCTCAGACAGGGATGAACACTGAAGCTTTCTTT. Its translation is CASSLAQTGMNTEAFF. Supplemented by reference TRBV5-1 and TRBJ1-1, the full variable domain reads KAGVTQTPRYLIKTRGQQVTLSCSPISGHRSVSWYQQTPGQGLQFLFEYFSETQRNKGNFPGRFSGRQFSNSRSEMNVSTLELGDSALYLCASSLAQTGMNTEAFFGQGTRLTVV.

The V call is TRBV30, the J call TRBJ2-3; the D is unclear. The germline V gene has CDR1 GTSNPN and CDR2 SVGIG (reference sequence). Trimming shortened V by 0 bases and J by 2 bases, and 6 bases separated the two germline ends. CDR3 size: 13 residues. CDR3 sequence reads: CAWSVAYTDTQYF. The CDR3 DNA reads TGTGCCTGGAGTGTAGCCTACACAGATACGCAGTATTTT.

This clone appeared a single time. The chain joins TRBV4-2 to TRBJ2-3, with TRBD2 identical over 10 bases. Germline CDR1 LGHNA, CDR2 YNFKEQ. The trim removed 0 bases at V and 6 bases at J, leaving 12 bases unmatched. The CDR3 has 18 amino acids. CDR3 in amino acids: CASSQDLTSGTHSDTQYF. The CDR3 DNA reads TGTGCCAGCAGCCAAGATCTTACTAGCGGGACGCATTCGGATACGCAGTATTTT.

This chain joins TRBV5-4 and TRBJ2-7; D remains ambiguous. Germline assignment: CDR1 SGHNT and CDR2 YYREEE (reference sequence). V was cut by 4 bases and J by 2 bases, with 10 bases left in between. The CDR3 totals 13 residues. As DNA, the CDR3 is TGTGCCAGCAGCCACCGCCCGGCCTACGAGCAGTACTTC. Its translation is CASSHRPAYEQYF.

This chain joins TRBV5-6 and TRBJ2-7; 8 nucleotides line up with TRBD1. Looked up from germline, CDR1 is SGHDT and CDR2 is YYEEEE. Germline trimming cut 4 bases from V and 9 bases from J; bases unmatched to any gene: 9. The CDR3 has 13 residues. The CDR3 protein is CASSPGAGGRQYF. The CDR3 DNA follows: TGTGCCAGCAGCCCTGGCGCAGGGGGCAGGCAGTACTTC.

V gene TRBV4-3 combines with J gene TRBJ2-1; no definite D call. The CDR3 is 15 residues long. Germline lookup yields CDR1 LGHNA and CDR2 YSLEER. Trimming removed 0 bases at V and 1 base at J, with 7 bases between. In DNA form, the CDR3 reads TGCGCCAGCAGCCAAGATCTAGGGTCCTACAATGAGCAGTTCTTC. Its translation is CASSQDLGSYNEQFF.

This clone is a singleton in its sample. The chain recombines TRBV2 with TRBJ1-1; D is uncertain. Deletions cut 7 bases from V and 10 bases from J, with 19 bases between. CDR3 length equals 13 residues. Germline CDR1 SNHLY, CDR2 FYNNEI. The DNA of the CDR3 is TGTGCCAGCATTGGCGGCCCCGCGGAGGGAGCTTTCTTT. Its protein product is CASIGGPAEGAFF. Full variable domain (rest looked up from reference TRBV2 and TRBJ1-1): EPEVTQTPSHQVTQMGQEVILRCVPISNHLYFYWYRQILGQKVEFLVSFYNNEISEKSEIFDDQFSVERPDGSNFTLKIRSTKLEDSAMYFCASIGGPAEGAFFGQGTRLTVV.

This chain uses TRBV5-1 with TRBJ2-1, with TRBD1 matching 8 bases. With V trimmed by 0 bases and J by 0 bases, 5 bases remained unmatched. The CDR3 consists of 17 residues. Germline lookup yields CDR1 SGHRS and CDR2 YFSETQ. The CDR3 here is CASSLEQGAYSYNEQFF. The DNA for the CDR3 is TGCGCCAGCAGCTTGGAGCAGGGGGCATACTCCTACAATGAGCAGTTCTTC. The full variable domain, completed using reference TRBV5-1 and TRBJ2-1, is KAGVTQTPRYLIKTRGQQVTLSCSPISGHRSVSWYQQTPGQGLQFLFEYFSETQRNKGNFPGRFSGRQFSNSRSEMNVSTLELGDSALYLCASSLEQGAYSYNEQFFGPGTRLTVL.

This chain connects TRBV7-8 to TRBJ2-7, with D possibly TRBD1 on 6 matching bases. This CDR3 has 14 amino acids. Germline V gene lookup returns CDR1 SGHVS and CDR2 FQNEAQ. Trimming shortened V by 5 bases and J by 3 bases, and 14 bases separated the two germline ends. The CDR3 coding sequence is TGTGCCAGCAGCATCGGGACACCTAGCTACGAGCAGTACTTC. This codes for CASSIGTPSYEQYF. The full variable domain, in which reference TRBV7-8 and TRBJ2-7 provide the parts outside the CDR3, is GAGVSQSPRYKVAKRGQDVALRCDPISGHVSLFWYQQALGQGPEFLTYFQNEAQLDKSGLPSDRFFAERPEGSVSTLKIQRTQQEDSAVYLCASSIGTPSYEQYFGPGTRLTVT.

The rearrangement joins TRBV11-2 to TRBJ2-7; D uncertain. This CDR3 has 13 amino acids. Germline V gene data show CDR1 as SGHAT and CDR2 as FQNNGV. V was shortened by 8 bases and J by 4 bases, with 15 bases between the two germline ends. The CDR3 reads CASHVPGLYEQYF. The CDR3 DNA reads as TGTGCCAGCCACGTCCCGGGTTTGTACGAGCAGTACTTC.

The chain is built from TRBV28 and TRBJ2-2, with 8 positions matching TRBD1. Germline V lookup: CDR1 MDHEN, CDR2 SYDVKM. CDR3 length: 13 residues. V shed 5 bases and J 6 bases; nucleotides not matched to a gene: 2. CDR3 nucleotides: TGTGCCAGCAGTCCGACAGGGGCCGGGGAGCTGTTTTTT. Encoded protein: CASSPTGAGELFF.

The chain links TRBV4-2 to TRBJ1-5; TRBD1 matches 7 bases. V was pared by 1 base and J by 3 bases, with 3 bases of the junction left unmatched. The CDR3 runs 15 residues. The V gene's germline CDR1 is LGHNA and CDR2 YNFKEQ. CDR3 amino acids: CASSQVGTVNQPQHF. In DNA, the CDR3 is TGTGCCAGCAGCCAAGTAGGGACAGTCAATCAGCCCCAGCATTTT.

This chain uses TRBV29-1 with TRBJ1-1; 7 bases are shared with TRBD1. This CDR3 region has 13 residues. Germline V gives CDR1 SQVTM, CDR2 ANQGSEA. V trimming: 6 bases; J trimming: 1 base; junction bases outside the gene matches: 5. CDR3 DNA sequence: TGCAGCGTGGTTAGACAGGGGAACACTGAAGCTTTCTTT. It codes for CSVVRQGNTEAFF.

The rearrangement uses TRBV4-3 and TRBJ2-5, with D possibly matching TRBD2 (5 bases). V lost 3 bases and J 3 bases, leaving 8 bases between the germline ends. This CDR3 spans 13 amino acids. CDR1 is LGHNA, CDR2 YSLEER, per germline. The CDR3 here is CASSQDSEETQYF. As DNA, the CDR3 is TGCGCCAGCAGCCAGGACTCCGAAGAGACCCAGTACTTC.

This chain links TRBV7-2 with TRBJ2-7; tentative D call: TRBD1 (5 bases). The germline V gene encodes CDR1 SGHTA and CDR2 FQGNSA. The CDR3 contains 13 residues. V lost 1 base, J lost 3 bases, and 7 bases lay in between. CDR3 amino acids: CASSLVDSYEQYF. Here the CDR3 DNA reads TGTGCCAGCAGCTTAGTCGACAGCTACGAGCAGTACTTC.

The CDR3, as DNA: TGTGCCAGCAGCTTAGCCACCACCTACGAGCAGTACTTC. Its protein product is CASSLATTYEQYF. V gene TRBV5-4 combines with J gene TRBJ2-7; no clear D gene. This CDR3 is 13 amino acids long. Trimming cost V 2 bases and J 2 bases, with 8 bases left between them. Germline lookup yields CDR1 SGHNT and CDR2 YYREEE (reference sequence).

The CDR3 DNA reads as TGCGCCAGCAGCTGGGAATGGGTTGGGGCCAACGTCCTGACTTTC. Encoded protein: CASSWEWVGANVLTF. The J gene is TRBJ2-6, the V gene TRBV5-1; unclear D gene. The germline gives CDR1 SGHRS, CDR2 YFSETQ. This CDR3 is built from 15 residues. V was pared by 3 bases and J by 3 bases, with 10 bases between.

The rearrangement joins TRBV15 to TRBJ1-1, with D hard to call. There are 18 residues in the CDR3. V lost 0 bases to trimming and J lost 1 base, with 18 bases between them. CDR1 LNHNV and CDR2 YYDKDF come from the germline V gene (reference sequence). The CDR3 sequence is CATSRDSTVEAANTEAFF. CDR3 nucleotides: TGTGCCACCAGCAGAGATTCAACAGTGGAGGCAGCGAACACTGAAGCTTTCTTT. Looking up the rest from reference TRBV15 and TRBJ1-1 gives the full variable domain: DAMVIQNPRYQVTQFGKPVTLSCSQTLNHNVMYWYQQKSSQAPKLLFHYYDKDFNNEADTPDNFQSRRPNTSFCFLDIRSPGLGDTAMYLCATSRDSTVEAANTEAFFGQGTRLTVV.

V usage is TRBV6-5 and J usage is TRBJ2-7; tentative D call: TRBD2 (6 bases). The germline V gene encodes CDR1 MNHEY and CDR2 SVGAGI. The CDR3 contains 12 residues. Deletions cut 7 bases from V and 7 bases from J, with 14 bases between. The CDR3 nucleotides read TGTGCCAGCAAGAGCGGGCGCCTGGAGCAGTACTTC. This codes for CASKSGRLEQYF.